A selection of T cell receptor beta chains follows, all from one sample in a study of blood T cell repertoires in COVID-19. The repertoire was sequenced with immunoSEQ multiplex PCR; TCRdb's copy has only in-frame clones and lacks some. The table includes about 16,000 clones, approximately 93% detected once. The sequenced sample was peripheral blood. The receptors originated from a human donor in a cohort sampled during active COVID-19. CDR3s include the opening cysteine and the closing phenylalanine or tryptophan. The D gene is left open where the match is weak.

j_gene: TRBJ1-4; v_gene: TRBV7-2; d_gene: NA; CDR3aa: CASSPNLRGNEKLFF
j_gene: TRBJ1-5; v_gene: TRBV2; d_gene: TRBD1; CDR3aa: CASRAGQVTHSNQPQHF
j_gene: TRBJ2-1; v_gene: TRBV5-1; d_gene: TRBD2; CDR3aa: CASSPNPGTSGASSYNEQFF
j_gene: TRBJ2-3; v_gene: TRBV7-9; d_gene: TRBD2; CDR3aa: CASSLTGTSGVSTDTQYF
j_gene: TRBJ2-1; v_gene: TRBV9; d_gene: TRBD2; CDR3aa: CASSAPRGGGINEQFF
j_gene: TRBJ2-7; v_gene: TRBV27; d_gene: TRBD2; CDR3aa: CASSFGLAESYEQYF
j_gene: TRBJ2-3; v_gene: TRBV15; d_gene: TRBD2; CDR3aa: CATSRGGSGSLEDTQYF
j_gene: TRBJ2-1; v_gene: TRBV6-5; d_gene: NA; CDR3aa: CASSPYLAGHHEQFF
j_gene: TRBJ2-1; v_gene: TRBV5-4; d_gene: NA; CDR3aa: CASSLVSRPTNEQFF
j_gene: TRBJ1-2; v_gene: TRBV13; d_gene: NA; CDR3aa: CASSAGLSGYGYTF
j_gene: TRBJ1-2; v_gene: TRBV11-2; d_gene: NA; CDR3aa: CASTHSRYQTGPPDYGYTF
j_gene: TRBJ2-1; v_gene: TRBV27; d_gene: TRBD2; CDR3aa: CASSHAGLAGERFFNEQFF
j_gene: TRBJ2-5; v_gene: TRBV5-8; d_gene: TRBD2; CDR3aa: CASSSPGLAVPPQETQYF
j_gene: TRBJ2-7; v_gene: TRBV30; d_gene: TRBD2; CDR3aa: CAWPTRRLAGAYEQYF
j_gene: TRBJ1-2; v_gene: TRBV27; d_gene: NA; CDR3aa: CASSSPGYSYGYTF
j_gene: TRBJ2-2; v_gene: TRBV28; d_gene: TRBD2; CDR3aa: CASRILAGGTGELFF
j_gene: TRBJ2-1; v_gene: TRBV7-9; d_gene: NA; CDR3aa: CASSLVGGHEQFF
j_gene: TRBJ1-3; v_gene: TRBV30; d_gene: NA; CDR3aa: CGTVAGYSGNTIYF
j_gene: TRBJ2-3; v_gene: TRBV5-4; d_gene: NA; CDR3aa: CASSLGGAGETDTQYF
j_gene: TRBJ2-5; v_gene: TRBV5-8; d_gene: TRBD2; CDR3aa: CASSLGAGGKRQTQYF
j_gene: TRBJ2-1; v_gene: TRBV4-3; d_gene: NA; CDR3aa: CASSPGVPSVLLNEQFF
j_gene: TRBJ1-1; v_gene: TRBV4-1; d_gene: NA; CDR3aa: CASSLTVMNTEAFF
j_gene: TRBJ2-7; v_gene: TRBV28; d_gene: TRBD1; CDR3aa: CASSPNGAGGLYEQYF
j_gene: TRBJ1-3; v_gene: TRBV28; d_gene: TRBD1; CDR3aa: CASSPPGTGTDTIYF
j_gene: TRBJ1-1; v_gene: TRBV4-3; d_gene: NA; CDR3aa: CASSQDRTDYTEAFF
j_gene: TRBJ2-7; v_gene: TRBV2; d_gene: TRBD1; CDR3aa: CASSIDRALASIEQYF
j_gene: TRBJ2-7; v_gene: TRBV7-2; d_gene: TRBD1; CDR3aa: CASSLAGGTGPYEQYF
j_gene: TRBJ1-3; v_gene: TRBV5-8; d_gene: NA; CDR3aa: CASSLTAGEGNTIYF
j_gene: TRBJ2-1; v_gene: TRBV7-9; d_gene: TRBD2; CDR3aa: CASSPTLGLAGEGEQFF
j_gene: TRBJ1-1; v_gene: TRBV15; d_gene: TRBD1; CDR3aa: CATSRKGAGMNTEAFF
j_gene: TRBJ2-3; v_gene: TRBV5-6; d_gene: NA; CDR3aa: CASSPLPRETDTQYF
j_gene: TRBJ1-2; v_gene: TRBV29-1; d_gene: TRBD1; CDR3aa: CSVIPGQGSPYGYTF
j_gene: TRBJ2-5; v_gene: TRBV13; d_gene: TRBD2; CDR3aa: CASTLGGSRETQYF